Below, 13 T cell receptor beta chains from the same sample are listed, as sequenced in a study of T cell repertoires in cytomegalovirus infection (dated by TCRdb to about 2019). Sequenced on an Illumina HiSeq 1500. TCRdb reran the public reads through fastp at Q25 and MiXCR, keeping productive beta chains. Identical CDR3 proteins give one entry, which carries the most common genes and DNA. Across this sample there are about 680,000 distinct CDR3 sequences, with 20% to 25% seen only once. Jointly, the top ten make up approximately 8.2% of the sample. Sequences were obtained from CD8+ T cells from PBMCs. Receptors originate from a human donor in good health (CMV status not recorded). Some clones in this sample may be carry-over from other donors' samples.

This clonotype was detected ten times or more. The chain recombines TRBV24-1 with TRBJ2-7; possible D gene TRBD1, 6 bases. The CDR3 runs to 18 residues. In germline, CDR1 is KGHDR, CDR2 SFDVKD. V dropped 4 bases and J dropped 0 bases, with 21 bases sitting between them. The CDR3 spells CATSDHPWGTPLSYEQYF. DNA of the CDR3: TGTGCCACCAGTGACCACCCCTGGGGGACACCCCTCTCCTACGAGCAGTACTTC.

This clonotype appeared a few times. The rearrangement joins TRBV6-2 or TRBV6-3 to TRBJ2-3, with D possibly being TRBD1 or TRBD2 (5 bases each). Germline assignment: CDR1 MNHEY and CDR2 SVGEGT. The length of the CDR3 is 15 residues. Trimming took off 3 bases at V and 1 base at J, with 11 bases between the two ends. The CDR3 spells CASSYPGTRTDTQYF. The CDR3 coding sequence is TGTGCCAGCAGTTATCCCGGGACCCGCACAGATACGCAGTATTTT.

In DNA form, the CDR3 reads TGCGCCAGCAGCTTACCGGGACAGGGTGCCAATGAGCAGTTCTTC. Translation gives CASSLPGQGANEQFF. The chain recombines TRBV5-1 with TRBJ2-1, with 9 nucleotides matching TRBD1. Germline V gives CDR1 SGHRS, CDR2 YFSETQ. The CDR3 contains 15 residues. V gave up 2 bases and J gave up 6 bases; unmatched junction bases: 6. Combining the CDR3 with reference TRBV5-1 and TRBJ2-1 gives the whole variable domain KAGVTQTPRYLIKTRGQQVTLSCSPISGHRSVSWYQQTPGQGLQFLFEYFSETQRNKGNFPGRFSGRQFSNSRSEMNVSTLELGDSALYLCASSLPGQGANEQFFGPGTRLTVL.

V and J are TRBV29-1 and TRBJ1-1; D is unclear. V lost 4 bases, J lost 1 base, and 4 bases lay in between. Germline lookup yields CDR1 SQVTM and CDR2 ANQGSEA. There are 11 residues in the CDR3. This CDR3 reads CSVVRNTEAFF. The CDR3 DNA reads TGCAGCGTTGTTAGGAACACTGAAGCTTTCTTT.

Concerning this clonotype: This likely traces to a read error, being one base from a far larger clone. This chain links TRBV7-4 with TRBJ2-7; D is undetermined. Germline CDR1 is SGHVT and CDR2 is SQSDAQ. This CDR3 comprises 13 residues. V was trimmed by 1 base and J by 6 bases, leaving 10 bases between them. DNA of the CDR3: TGTGCCAGCAGCTTAGAGGGCAGCTGCGAGCAGTACGTC. This codes for CASSLEGSCEQYV.

This clonotype was seen a handful of times. CDR3 nucleotide sequence: TGCGCCAGCAGTCAAAGTACAGGGGCTGGAAACACCATATATTTT. As protein: CASSQSTGAGNTIYF. The V call is TRBV23-1, the J call TRBJ1-3; 7 positions agree with TRBD1. TRBV23-1 is marked as an open reading frame, function uncertain. The junction had 3 bases not matched to a gene; V was cut back by 2 bases and J by 2 bases. The CDR3 loop spans 15 amino acids.

This clonotype was seen repeatedly, ten times or more. A junction boundary mismatches the germline segment, possibly from a read error. The V gene is TRBV27, the J gene TRBJ2-1, with 9 bases identical to TRBD2. CDR1 is MNHEY, CDR2 SMNVEV, per germline (reference sequence). The CDR3 totals 12 residues. The CDR3: CASSQIAGERFF. The CDR3 nucleotides read TGTGCCAGCAGTCAAATAGCGGGGGAGCGGTTCTTC.

In this sample, this clonotype turned up many times. The rearrangement links TRBV7-9 to TRBJ1-1, with no clear D. The length of the CDR3 is 13 residues. The V and J ends lost 3 bases and 0 bases respectively, with 5 bases between them. Germline lookup yields CDR1 SEHNR and CDR2 FQNEAQ (reference sequence). CDR3 nucleotide sequence: TGTGCCAGCAGCTTCAATTTGAACACTGAAGCTTTCTTT. Its protein product is CASSFNLNTEAFF.

This clonotype was counted a few times. V usage is TRBV25-1 and J usage is TRBJ1-6; maybe TRBD1 (6 bases). V gave up 4 bases and J gave up 4 bases, with 14 bases separating them. Looked up from germline, CDR1 is MGHDK and CDR2 is SYGVNS. The CDR3 spans 16 residues. This CDR3 reads CASSVPGQLYNSPLHF. As DNA, the CDR3 is TGTGCCAGCAGTGTACCGGGACAACTTTATAATTCACCCCTCCACTTT.

This clonotype has at least ten counts. V and J are TRBV11-3 and TRBJ2-2, with 8 bases identical to TRBD2. The trim removed 3 bases at V and 1 base at J, leaving 4 bases unmatched. The length of the CDR3 is 16 residues. Germline V gives CDR1 SGHNT, CDR2 YENEEA. Here the CDR3 DNA reads TGTGCCAGCAGCTTCAACCTAGCGGGGAACACCGGGGAGCTGTTTTTT. This translates into CASSFNLAGNTGELFF.

This clonotype was recorded a few times. The chain has TRBV5-1 and TRBJ2-1, with TRBD2 matching 7 bases. The J segment lost 9 bases and the V segment lost 1 base, leaving 7 bases of the junction unmatched. CDR3 size: 14 residues. Germline CDR1 SGHRS, CDR2 YFSETQ. The CDR3 sequence: CASSLSGGGTEQFF. The CDR3 bases are TGCGCCAGCAGCTTGAGTGGGGGGGGTACTGAGCAGTTCTTC.

This clonotype was detected many times. The chain recombines TRBV9 with TRBJ1-2, with 7 bases fitting TRBD1. The CDR3 covers 14 residues. Germline CDR1 SGDLS, CDR2 YYNGEE. V dropped 3 bases and J dropped 1; count of bases not matched to a gene: 3. The CDR3 bases are TGTGCCAGCAGCGGAGGGACAGTTAACTATGGCTACACCTTC. Residues: CASSGGTVNYGYTF.

This clonotype has ten or more counts. This chain joins TRBV28 and TRBJ2-1; 10 nucleotides agree with TRBD1. J was trimmed by 4 bases and V by 6 bases; bases with no gene match: 9. CDR1 and CDR2 (germline): MDHEN, SYDVKM. The CDR3 is 16 amino acids. The CDR3 is CASRERTGGLYNEQFF. CDR3 DNA: TGTGCCAGCAGGGAGAGGACAGGGGGTTTGTACAATGAGCAGTTCTTC.